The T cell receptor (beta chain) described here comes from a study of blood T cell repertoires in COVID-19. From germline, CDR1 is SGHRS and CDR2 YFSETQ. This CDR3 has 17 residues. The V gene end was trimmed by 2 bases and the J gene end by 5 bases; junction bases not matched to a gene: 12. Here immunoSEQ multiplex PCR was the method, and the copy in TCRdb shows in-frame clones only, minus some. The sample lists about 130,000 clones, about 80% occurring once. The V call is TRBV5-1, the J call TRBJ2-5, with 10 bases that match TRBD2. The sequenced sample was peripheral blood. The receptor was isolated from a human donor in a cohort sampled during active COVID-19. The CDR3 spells CASSFPIGTSVGETQYF. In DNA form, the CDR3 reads TGCGCCAGCAGCTTTCCCATTGGGACTAGCGTGGGTGAGACCCAGTACTTC.